A single TCR beta chain is shown here with its context. Its antigen is undetermined. This sample is drawn from a study of cytomegalovirus exposure and HLA in healthy donors. The study, taken as a whole, reports: TCR beta chain V- and J-gene trimming was linked, in a later analysis, to a missense variant in DCLRE1C.

The PCR ran on 60 Vbeta and 13 Jbeta primers. TCRdb keeps only in-frame clones here, not all; method: immunoSEQ multiplex PCR. This sample yields some 150,000 clones, of which roughly 83% are seen a single time; about 3.7% belongs to the top ten. There are 12 residues in the CDR3. The V end was cut by 6 bases, the J end by 4 bases, with 9 bases between. CDR1 is MNHEY and CDR2 is SVGAGI in the germline V gene. This chain links TRBV6-5 with TRBJ1-1, with D uncertain. The receptor comes from a human donor in good health. Sequencing was carried out using PBMCs. This CDR3 is CASSPLGTEAFF. As DNA, the CDR3 is TGTGCCAGCAGCCCCCTCGGCACTGAAGCTTTCTTT.